These 13 T cell receptor beta chains share one sample of origin, sequenced in a study of OX40 agonist ivuxolimab in advanced cancers. Only in-frame clones appear in the TCRdb table, and some are missing; sequencing was by immunoSEQ multiplex PCR. The data hold approximately 61,000 clones, with roughly 80% observed a single time. The specimen comprised CD4+ or CD8+ T cells sorted from blood, sampled in a trial of the OX40 agonist ivuxolimab. These TCRs come from an adult with an advanced solid tumor such as melanoma, head and neck, liver or kidney cancer.

The table lists this clone with a count of one. The gene calls are TRBV12-5 and TRBJ1-4; 8 positions agree with TRBD1. Germline CDR1 LGHNT, CDR2 FRNRAP. The CDR3 extends over 16 amino acids. V lost 6 bases to trimming and J lost 7 bases; unmatched junction nucleotides: 13. The CDR3 spells CASGDGSGGRSEKLFF. In DNA, the CDR3 is TGTGCTAGTGGGGATGGATCAGGGGGCCGTAGTGAAAAACTGTTTTTT.

This chain uses TRBV5-1 with TRBJ2-2; 9 bases line up with TRBD2. The germline gives CDR1 SGHRS, CDR2 YFSETQ. Unmatched junction bases numbered 13, after V lost 0 bases and J lost 7 bases. CDR3 length equals 18 residues. CDR3 residues: CASSLDGFASGESGELFF. Written as DNA, the CDR3 is TGCGCCAGCAGCTTGGACGGGTTTGCTAGCGGGGAGAGCGGGGAGCTGTTTTTT. The full variable domain, completed using reference TRBV5-1 and TRBJ2-2, is KAGVTQTPRYLIKTRGQQVTLSCSPISGHRSVSWYQQTPGQGLQFLFEYFSETQRNKGNFPGRFSGRQFSNSRSEMNVSTLELGDSALYLCASSLDGFASGESGELFFGEGSRLTVL.

The rearrangement joins TRBV6-1 to TRBJ1-4; possibly TRBD1 for D (5 bases). V shed 2 bases and J shed 1 base, with 11 bases lying between them. CDR1 and CDR2 from the germline V gene are MNHNS and SASEGT. This CDR3 is 16 amino acids long. The CDR3 sequence is CASSESSGVTNEKLFF. The CDR3 DNA reads as TGTGCCAGCAGTGAAAGTTCGGGGGTAACTAATGAAAAACTGTTTTTT.

The chain recombines TRBV5-1 with TRBJ2-2, with D possibly being TRBD2 (6 bases). This CDR3 is built from 15 residues. The germline CDR1 and CDR2 sequences are SGHRS and YFSETQ. Trimming removed 1 base from V and 2 bases from J, with 9 bases in between. CDR3 residues: CASSLTGLNTGELFF. The CDR3 nucleotides read TGCGCCAGCAGCTTGACGGGACTTAACACCGGGGAGCTGTTTTTT. Drawing the rest from reference TRBV5-1 and TRBJ2-2, the complete variable domain is KAGVTQTPRYLIKTRGQQVTLSCSPISGHRSVSWYQQTPGQGLQFLFEYFSETQRNKGNFPGRFSGRQFSNSRSEMNVSTLELGDSALYLCASSLTGLNTGELFFGEGSRLTVL.

Sample share makes this clone medium-sized. The identical CDR3 is also encoded by other nucleotide sequences in the sample. The chain carries TRBV6-1 and TRBJ1-4, with TRBD1 as a possible D gene (5 bases). Germline V gene data show CDR1 as MNHNS and CDR2 as SASEGT. This CDR3 contains 15 residues. Trimming pared 6 bases from V and 7 bases from J, leaving 18 bases between. The CDR3 is CASRASLGGGEKLFF. As DNA, the CDR3 is TGTGCCAGCAGAGCCTCCCTCGGGGGGGGTGAAAAACTGTTTTTT.

CDR3 loop: CASSEALKVSYGYTF. The CDR3 DNA follows: TGTGCCAGCAGTGAAGCGCTCAAAGTCAGCTATGGCTACACCTTC. J is TRBJ1-2 and V is TRBV6-1; D is uncertain. The CDR3 sequence is 15 residues long. Germline values: CDR1 MNHNS, CDR2 SASEGT. V lost 0 bases to trimming and J lost 4 bases, with 12 bases between them.

The chain combines TRBV6-5 with TRBJ2-7; D remains unclear. CDR1 MNHEY and CDR2 SVGAGI come from the germline V gene. This CDR3 comprises 15 residues. V lost 6 bases and J 4 bases, leaving 19 bases between the germline ends. CDR3 in amino acids: CASSPPGRVLYEQYF. The CDR3 region has the DNA TGTGCCAGCAGCCCACCGGGCCGCGTCCTTTACGAGCAGTACTTC.

The chain joins TRBV27 to TRBJ2-1; 13 positions match TRBD2. Germline assignment: CDR1 MNHEY and CDR2 SMNVEV (reference sequence). The CDR3 spans 15 residues. The ends lost 8 bases at V and 3 bases at J; junction bases unmatched: 4. CDR3 in amino acids: CASWGLAGLYNEQFF. Written as DNA, the CDR3 is TGTGCCAGCTGGGGACTAGCGGGGCTCTACAATGAGCAGTTCTTC.

The CDR3 reads CASSYSRGSSGNTIYF. CDR3 bases: TGTGCCAGCAGTTACTCGCGGGGGTCATCCGGAAACACCATATATTTT. The chain is built from TRBV6-5 and TRBJ1-3, with D tentatively TRBD1 (5 bases). V shed 0 bases and J shed 4 bases, with 13 bases lying between them. Germline loops: CDR1 MNHEY, CDR2 SVGAGI. The length of the CDR3 is 16 residues.

The CDR3 DNA sequence: TGTGCCAGCAGTTACGCCTTGAACACTGAAGCTTTCTTT. It codes for CASSYALNTEAFF. The rearrangement joins TRBV6-5 to TRBJ1-1; D gene unclear. Trimming cost V 2 bases and J 0 bases, with 4 bases left between them. The CDR3 is 13 residues long. Germline-derived CDR1 and CDR2 are MNHEY and SVGAGI.

The chain carries TRBV4-1 and TRBJ2-1; 9 nucleotides match TRBD2. Germline CDR1 reads MGHRA; CDR2 reads YSYEKL. The CDR3 totals 16 residues. V lost 4 bases and J lost 7; bases outside the gene matches: 11. In DNA form, the CDR3 reads TGCGCCAGCAGCCCCCTCGGGCGGGGGGGCCAGAATGAGCAGTTCTTC. Its protein is CASSPLGRGGQNEQFF.

The chain recombines TRBV2 with TRBJ2-6; possibly TRBD1 for D (5 bases). V dropped 8 bases and J dropped 2 bases, with 13 bases sitting between them. This CDR3 has 15 amino acids. CDR1 and CDR2 (germline): SNHLY, FYNNEI. In nucleotides, the CDR3 is TGTGCCAGCGGGCCAGGGCCCCCTGGGGCCAACGTCCTGACTTTC. Translated, it gives CASGPGPPGANVLTF.

The chain couples TRBV5-1 to TRBJ1-6, with no clear D. Germline CDR1 reads SGHRS; CDR2 reads YFSETQ. This CDR3 has 16 amino acids. Trimming stripped 4 bases from V and 6 bases from J, with 17 bases between. CDR3 coding DNA: TGCGCCAGCAGCCCGAATTCCAACTTCTTTAATTCACCCCTCCACTTT. Translating gives CASSPNSNFFNSPLHF.